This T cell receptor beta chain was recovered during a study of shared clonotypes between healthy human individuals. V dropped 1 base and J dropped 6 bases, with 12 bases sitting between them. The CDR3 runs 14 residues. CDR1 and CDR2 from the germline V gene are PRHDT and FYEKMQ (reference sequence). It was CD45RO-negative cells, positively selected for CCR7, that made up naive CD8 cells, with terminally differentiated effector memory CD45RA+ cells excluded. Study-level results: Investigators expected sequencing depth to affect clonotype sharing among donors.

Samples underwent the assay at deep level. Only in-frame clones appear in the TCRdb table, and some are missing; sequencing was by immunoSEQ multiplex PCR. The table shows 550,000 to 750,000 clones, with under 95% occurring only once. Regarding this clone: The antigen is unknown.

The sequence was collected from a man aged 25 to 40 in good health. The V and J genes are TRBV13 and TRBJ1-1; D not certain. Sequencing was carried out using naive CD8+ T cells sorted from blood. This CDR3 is CASSLDPGRPEAFF. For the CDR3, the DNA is TGTGCCAGCAGCTTAGACCCAGGCCGACCTGAAGCTTTCTTT.